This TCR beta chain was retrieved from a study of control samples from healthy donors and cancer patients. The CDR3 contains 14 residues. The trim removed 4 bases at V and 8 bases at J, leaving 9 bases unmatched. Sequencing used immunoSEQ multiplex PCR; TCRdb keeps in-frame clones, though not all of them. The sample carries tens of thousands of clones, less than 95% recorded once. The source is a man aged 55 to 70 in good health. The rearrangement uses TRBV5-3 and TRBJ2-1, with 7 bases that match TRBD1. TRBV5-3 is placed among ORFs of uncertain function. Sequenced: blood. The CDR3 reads CARSGPGTADEQFF. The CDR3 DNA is TGTGCCAGAAGCGGACCGGGGACAGCGGATGAGCAGTTCTTC.